This T cell receptor beta chain was captured in a study of cytomegalovirus exposure and HLA in healthy donors. Whole-study results and caveats: Later genetic work tied a missense DCLRE1C variant to beta-chain V and J trimming.

Worth noting for this clone: The target antigen is unknown.

Regarding donors, all were healthy bone marrow donors. This CDR3 has 13 amino acids. Between the trimmed V and J ends, which lost 7 bases and 11 bases, there was a span of 21 bases. The germline gives CDR1 SGHRS, CDR2 YFSETQ. Amplification used 60 Vbeta primers and 13 Jbeta primers. The method was immunoSEQ multiplex PCR; TCRdb's version includes in-frame clones alone and lacks a portion of them. Of 90,000 or so clones in the sample, just under 70% were seen once. This TCR was recovered from a woman in her forties or fifties in good health and CMV-seropositive. This sequence joins TRBV5-1 and TRBJ2-5, with D maybe TRBD2 (6 bases). The material sequenced was PBMCs. CDR3 DNA: TGCGCCAGCCGCCGGGACCCTACGGGGGAGCAGTACTTC. Residues: CASRRDPTGEQYF.